This TCR beta chain was sequenced in a study of T cell responses to AZD1222 COVID-19 vaccine. Whole-study findings and limits: Donors were chiefly white British, with a greater number of females, and clonal diversity was perhaps underestimated. Epitopes outside B.1.351 and B.1.1.7 mutated regions reportedly drew nearly half of spike TCRs.

Only in-frame clones appear in the TCRdb table, and some are missing; sequencing was by immunoSEQ multiplex PCR. The sample carries nearly 95,000 clones, over 75% recorded once. As for this clone: Antigen unknown.

Germline V gene data show CDR1 as MNHNS and CDR2 as SASEGT. The length of the CDR3 is 16 residues. The ends were cut back, 4 bases at V and 2 bases at J, with 17 bases in the middle. V usage is TRBV6-1 and J usage is TRBJ2-5; no firm D call. The source of this sequence is an adult who received the AZD1222 COVID-19 vaccine. Sequences were derived from peripheral blood, sampled 28 days after the second AZD1222 dose. The CDR3 here is CASSGHLGRDQETQYF. The CDR3 bases are TGTGCCAGCAGTGGGCATCTTGGTAGGGATCAAGAGACCCAGTACTTC.